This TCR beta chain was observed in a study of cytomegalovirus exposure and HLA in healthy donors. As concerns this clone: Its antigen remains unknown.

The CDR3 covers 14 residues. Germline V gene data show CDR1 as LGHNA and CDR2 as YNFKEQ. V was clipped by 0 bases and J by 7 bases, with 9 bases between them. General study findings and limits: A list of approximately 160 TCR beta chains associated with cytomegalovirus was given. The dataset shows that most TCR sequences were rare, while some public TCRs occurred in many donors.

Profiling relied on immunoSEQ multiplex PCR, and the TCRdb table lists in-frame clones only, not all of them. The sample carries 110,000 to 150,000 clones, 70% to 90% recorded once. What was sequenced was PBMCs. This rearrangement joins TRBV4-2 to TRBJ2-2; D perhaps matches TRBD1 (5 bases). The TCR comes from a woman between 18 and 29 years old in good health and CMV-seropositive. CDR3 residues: CASSQDRVVGELFF. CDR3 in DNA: TGTGCCAGCAGCCAAGACAGGGTGGTCGGGGAGCTGTTTTTT.